Each of the 27 T cell receptor beta chains below was sequenced from the same sample in a study of identical twins. TCRdb recomputed calls from the 5' RACE reads with MiXCR, one row per CDR3 protein. The sample has 600,000 to 700,000 distinct CDR3 sequences; 21% are singletons. This sample was also put to use in a study of T cells expressing NK-cell markers.

Sequencing used PBMCs. Receptor source: a woman between 18 and 29 years old in good health.

This clonotype has a count of ten or more. The chain combines TRBV7-2 with TRBJ1-1, with D perhaps TRBD1 (5 bases). Germline CDR1 SGHTA, CDR2 FQGNSA. This CDR3 is built from 13 residues. V was shortened by 8 bases and J by 1 base, with 11 bases between the two germline ends. The CDR3 here is CASARQPNTEAFF. CDR3 in DNA: TGTGCCAGCGCAAGACAGCCGAACACTGAAGCTTTCTTT.

This clonotype was seen only a few times. This chain connects TRBV20-1 to TRBJ1-6; 9 bases line up with TRBD1. With 5 bases clipped from V and 8 bases from J, the junction kept 4 bases outside the gene matches. The CDR3 covers 13 residues. Germline V gene lookup returns CDR1 DFQATT and CDR2 SNEGSKA (reference sequence). This CDR3 reads CSAFRDRDSPLHF. In DNA, the CDR3 is TGCAGTGCTTTCCGGGACAGGGATTCACCCCTCCACTTT.

Only a few counts were recorded for this clonotype. J is TRBJ2-5 and V is TRBV20-1; 11 bases are a match to TRBD2. J was trimmed by 2 bases and V by 7 bases; bases with no gene match: 6. The germline gives CDR1 DFQATT, CDR2 SNEGSKA (reference sequence). CDR3 length equals 14 residues. CDR3 sequence (DNA): TGCAGTGTTCCGGGACTAGCGGAACAAGAGACCCAGTACTTC. Protein product: CSVPGLAEQETQYF.

This clonotype has a handful of counts. The CDR3 DNA is TGCAGTGCTAGGGTTGGACTAGCGGGAGAAAGCTCCTACAATGAGCAGTTCTTC. Protein sequence: CSARVGLAGESSYNEQFF. The rearrangement uses TRBV20-1 and TRBJ2-1; 13 positions match TRBD2. CDR3 length equals 18 residues. Germline V lookup: CDR1 DFQATT, CDR2 SNEGSKA (reference sequence). The ends lost 3 bases at V and 0 bases at J; junction bases unmatched: 8.

This clonotype was observed a handful of times. The chain is built from TRBV20-1 and TRBJ2-1; 11 bases agree with TRBD2. Trimming removed 5 bases from V and 7 bases from J; junction bases left unmatched: 4. This CDR3 contains 13 residues. Germline V CDR1 and CDR2: DFQATT, SNEGSKA (reference sequence). In DNA form, the CDR3 reads TGCAGTGCTCCCGGGACTAGCGGTAATGAGCAGTTCTTC. It encodes CSAPGTSGNEQFF.

The CDR3 region is CASNPRGGELFF. CDR3 DNA sequence: TGTGCCAGCAACCCTAGGGGCGGGGAGCTGTTTTTT. This chain uses TRBV6-2 or TRBV6-3 with TRBJ2-2, with D perhaps matching TRBD1 (5 bases). The CDR3 totals 12 residues. With 7 bases removed from V and 7 bases from J, the gap between germline ends came to 10 bases. Per the germline V gene, CDR1 is MNHEY and CDR2 is SVGEGT.

The chain joins TRBV7-9 to TRBJ2-3; D unclear. CDR3 length equals 13 residues. The V end was cut by 5 bases, the J end by 4 bases, with 10 bases between. The germline CDR1 and CDR2 sequences are SEHNR and FQNEAQ (reference sequence). CDR3 protein: CASSPAGPDTQYF. The CDR3, as DNA: TGTGCCAGCAGCCCGGCCGGCCCAGATACGCAGTATTTT.

The sample holds a few counts of this clonotype. This chain connects TRBV29-1 to TRBJ1-1; 9 bases agree with TRBD1. Germline V gives CDR1 SQVTM, CDR2 ANQGSEA. Unmatched junction bases numbered 16, after V lost 7 bases and J lost 7 bases. This CDR3 has 15 residues. The CDR3 reads CSGGTGIFPEREAFF. CDR3 nucleotides: TGCAGCGGTGGGACAGGGATTTTCCCGGAGCGTGAAGCTTTCTTT.

J is TRBJ2-1 and V is TRBV7-2, with 14 bases fitting TRBD2. Germline values: CDR1 SGHTA, CDR2 FQGNSA. After removal of 5 bases from V and 5 bases from J, the junction contained 8 bases not matched to a gene. There are 17 residues in the CDR3. The CDR3 region is CASSLGTSGRWHNEQFF. In DNA, the CDR3 is TGTGCCAGCAGCCTAGGGACTAGCGGGAGATGGCACAATGAGCAGTTCTTC. The whole variable domain, remainder taken from reference TRBV7-2 and TRBJ2-1, is GAGVSQSPSNKVTEKGKDVELRCDPISGHTALYWYRQSLGQGLEFLIYFQGNSAPDKSGLPSDRFSAERTGGSVSTLTIQRTQQEDSAVYLCASSLGTSGRWHNEQFFGPGTRLTVL.

This chain joins TRBV5-6 and TRBJ2-7; D is unresolved. This CDR3 contains 12 residues. Germline CDR1 reads SGHDT; CDR2 reads YYEEEE. V lost 2 bases, J lost 6 bases, and 9 bases lay in between. The CDR3 bases are TGTGCCAGCAGCTTTCTACAGTTCGAGCAGTACTTC. Its protein product is CASSFLQFEQYF.

CDR3 sequence: CASSQGTGSGTDTQYF. DNA of the CDR3: TGTGCCAGCAGCCAAGGGACAGGGAGCGGTACAGATACGCAGTATTTT. The V and J genes are TRBV4-2 and TRBJ2-3; TRBD1 matches at 8 bases. This CDR3 is built from 16 residues. V lost 1 base, J lost 3 bases, and 6 bases stayed unmatched. In germline, CDR1 is LGHNA, CDR2 YNFKEQ.

The table lists this clonotype with a few counts. The chain employs TRBV4-3 and TRBJ2-1; the match to TRBD2 covers 8 bases. With V trimmed by 0 bases and J by 15 bases, 16 bases remained unmatched. The V gene's germline CDR1 is LGHNA and CDR2 YSLEER. The CDR3 length is 16 residues. The CDR3 is CASSQDLGGDLSFSFF. DNA of the CDR3: TGCGCCAGCAGCCAAGATCTCGGGGGGGACTTAAGTTTTTCGTTCTTC.

The chain employs TRBV10-3 and TRBJ2-1; maybe TRBD2 (7 bases). Germline values: CDR1 ENHRY, CDR2 SYGVKD. The CDR3 has 16 amino acids. The V end was cut by 3 bases, the J end by 7 bases, with 19 bases between. In nucleotides, the CDR3 is TGTGCCATCAGTGAACCGGGGGGCCCCCTTGGGAATGAGCAGTTCTTC. Translating gives CAISEPGGPLGNEQFF.

Only a few counts were recorded for this clonotype. The gene calls are TRBV5-4 and TRBJ2-1; D ambiguous. The CDR3 contains 16 residues. Germline CDR1 SGHNT, CDR2 YYREEE (reference sequence). The V end lost 3 bases, the J end lost 10 bases, and 23 bases lay between the germline ends. The CDR3 coding sequence is TGTGCCAGCAGCTCAGCACCGGCGGACCCCCGTGGGGAGCAGTTCTTC. It is translated as CASSSAPADPRGEQFF.

The J gene is TRBJ2-7, the V gene TRBV12-3 or TRBV12-4; 12 nucleotides agree with TRBD2. The CDR3 runs to 15 residues. The J segment lost 6 bases and the V segment lost 6 bases, leaving 9 bases of the junction unmatched. DNA for the CDR3: TGTGCCAGCAGACCTAGGACTAGCGGGATAGGCGAGCAGTACTTC. Residues: CASRPRTSGIGEQYF.

This clonotype has a handful of counts. The chain joins TRBV3-1 to TRBJ1-2, with a tentative D call TRBD1 (5 bases). Germline CDR1 and CDR2: LGHDT and YNNKEL (reference sequence). This CDR3 has 15 amino acids. Deletions cut 7 bases from V and 3 bases from J, with 18 bases between. The CDR3 bases are TGTGCCAGCACCACGCGGGGCAGGGATGACTATGGCTACACCTTC. Translated, it gives CASTTRGRDDYGYTF.

The sample holds a few counts of this clonotype. This sequence joins TRBV6-1 and TRBJ2-3; unclear D gene. The CDR3 contains 16 residues. The germline CDR1 and CDR2 sequences are MNHNS and SASEGT. The germline V and J ends were trimmed by 7 bases and 1 base, with 18 bases remaining between them. The CDR3 DNA reads as TGTGCCAGCATTAAGGCGTATACCGCTGGCACAGATACGCAGTATTTT. Translation: CASIKAYTAGTDTQYF.

This clonotype turned up a few times. Here the CDR3 reads CASSLGVPNTEAFF. The DNA for the CDR3 is TGCGCCAGCAGCTTGGGGGTTCCGAACACTGAAGCTTTCTTT. V and J are TRBV5-1 and TRBJ1-1, with no clear D. Per the germline V gene, CDR1 is SGHRS and CDR2 is YFSETQ. The CDR3 consists of 14 residues. V was shortened by 0 bases and J by 1 base, with 7 bases between the two germline ends.

V and J are TRBV5-4 and TRBJ2-1; 14 bases are a match to TRBD2. In germline, CDR1 is SGHNT, CDR2 YYREEE (reference sequence). With V trimmed by 7 bases and J by 6 bases, 12 bases remained unmatched. The CDR3 is made up of 17 amino acids. CDR3 region: CASGLGTSGSTRNEQFF. CDR3 coding DNA: TGTGCCAGCGGCCTGGGGACTAGCGGGAGTACCCGCAATGAGCAGTTCTTC.

This clonotype has only a few counts. This chain links TRBV12-3 or TRBV12-4 with TRBJ2-5; TRBD2 matches 15 bases. The CDR3 has 18 amino acids. Unmatched junction bases numbered 7, after V lost 4 bases and J lost 1 base. The CDR3 region is CASSSLPGLAGGQETQYF. DNA for the CDR3: TGTGCCAGCAGTTCCCTCCCGGGACTAGCGGGGGGCCAAGAGACCCAGTACTTC.

This clonotype turned up a few times. The rearrangement joins TRBV5-1 to TRBJ1-4, with 8 bases lining up with TRBD1. The germline gives CDR1 SGHRS, CDR2 YFSETQ. With V trimmed by 4 bases and J by 2 bases, 7 bases remained unmatched. The CDR3 is made up of 16 amino acids. The CDR3 spells CASSHGQGGTNEKLFF. The CDR3 DNA reads as TGCGCCAGCAGCCATGGACAGGGTGGGACTAATGAAAAACTGTTTTTT. The variable domain in full, with the rest retrieved from reference TRBV5-1 and TRBJ1-4, is KAGVTQTPRYLIKTRGQQVTLSCSPISGHRSVSWYQQTPGQGLQFLFEYFSETQRNKGNFPGRFSGRQFSNSRSEMNVSTLELGDSALYLCASSHGQGGTNEKLFFGSGTQLSVL.

This clonotype has just a few counts. The rearrangement uses TRBV15 and TRBJ2-1, with D unclear. There are 13 residues in the CDR3. Germline lookup yields CDR1 LNHNV and CDR2 YYDKDF (reference sequence). V was pared by 3 bases and J by 9 bases, with 12 bases between. CDR3 sequence (DNA): TGTGCCACCAGCAGGGGCTTGGACGGTGAGCAGTTCTTC. Encoded protein: CATSRGLDGEQFF. The entire variable domain, with the rest obtained from reference TRBV15 and TRBJ2-1, is as follows: DAMVIQNPRYQVTQFGKPVTLSCSQTLNHNVMYWYQQKSSQAPKLLFHYYDKDFNNEADTPDNFQSRRPNTSFCFLDIRSPGLGDTAMYLCATSRGLDGEQFFGPGTRLTVL.

The chain employs TRBV12-3 or TRBV12-4 and TRBJ2-1, with TRBD2 matching over 9 bases. V dropped 5 bases and J dropped 4; count of bases not matched to a gene: 9. The CDR3 consists of 16 residues. The CDR3 spells CASSDGTSFLYNEQFF. CDR3 sequence (DNA): TGTGCCAGCAGTGACGGGACTAGCTTCTTATACAATGAGCAGTTCTTC.

The rearrangement uses TRBV10-3 and TRBJ2-1; tentative D call: TRBD1 (6 bases). V gave up 8 bases and J gave up 4 bases, with 12 bases separating them. Germline CDR1 ENHRY, CDR2 SYGVKD. This CDR3 is 13 amino acids long. The CDR3 DNA reads TGTGCCATCTCGACAGGTCCGTACAATGAGCAGTTCTTC. It is translated as CAISTGPYNEQFF.

This clonotype was seen many times. This chain connects TRBV9 to TRBJ2-1, with D perhaps TRBD2 (5 bases). The CDR3 contains 12 residues. Trimming removed 5 bases at V and 6 bases at J, with 9 bases between. CDR1 is SGDLS and CDR2 is YYNGEE in the germline V gene. The DNA for the CDR3 is TGTGCCAGCAGTGTTGCGGGCAATGAGCAGTTCTTC. This sequence encodes CASSVAGNEQFF.

This clonotype was observed a few times. The J gene is TRBJ1-1, the V gene TRBV29-1; a possible D gene is TRBD1 (6 bases). Per the germline V gene, CDR1 is SQVTM and CDR2 is ANQGSEA. V lost 8 bases, J lost 0 bases, and 13 bases lay in between. This CDR3 has 13 amino acids. The CDR3 region is CSLRTAMNTEAFF. The CDR3 DNA is TGCAGCCTAAGGACAGCCATGAACACTGAAGCTTTCTTT.

The chain recombines TRBV5-1 with TRBJ2-5; D is possibly TRBD1 (7 bases). The CDR3 is 15 residues long. Germline CDR1 is SGHRS and CDR2 is YFSETQ. V was cut by 0 bases and J by 5 bases, with 14 bases left in between. In DNA, the CDR3 is TGCGCCAGCAGCTTGGCCAGCCAGGGGGGTGAGACCCAGTACTTC. Residues: CASSLASQGGETQYF.